These T cell receptor beta chains were read from a single sample in a study of type 1 regulatory T cells. From the reads, TCRdb called clonotypes with MiXCR, one entry per CDR3 protein. This sample has some 60,000 distinct CDR3 sequences; 62% occur once, and the top ten carry approximately 1.8%. Antigen specificity for these receptors is unknown. Sequenced input: cultured non-Tr1 T cells, either the whole culture or a sorted T cell fraction (not recorded which). The receptors were sampled from a human donor in good health. Both conserved end residues are part of each CDR3. Each record gives: D gene, V gene, clone size, J gene, CDR3 protein, CDR3 DNA. A D gene is named only where the DNA matches it firmly. Only part of the rows carry a size: once, few, many, or a class if the clone is expanded.

D gene: .; V gene: TRBV7-9; clone size: .; J gene: TRBJ2-1; CDR3 protein: CASSLAGAGYNEQFF; CDR3 DNA: TGTGCCAGCAGCTTAGCGGGCGCAGGGTACAATGAGCAGTTCTTC
D gene: TRBD2; V gene: TRBV28; clone size: .; J gene: TRBJ2-6; CDR3 protein: CASSLGGEGANVLTF; CDR3 DNA: TGTGCCAGCAGTTTGGGAGGGGAAGGGGCCAACGTCCTGACTTTC
D gene: .; V gene: TRBV5-4; clone size: .; J gene: TRBJ1-2; CDR3 protein: CASSLGMDTVDYGYTF; CDR3 DNA: TGTGCCAGCAGCTTGGGGATGGATACGGTCGACTATGGCTACACCTTC
D gene: .; V gene: TRBV24-1; clone size: .; J gene: TRBJ2-1; CDR3 protein: CATSDSYSSYNEQFF; CDR3 DNA: TGTGCCACCAGTGATTCTTATAGCTCCTACAATGAGCAGTTCTTC
D gene: .; V gene: TRBV29-1; clone size: .; J gene: TRBJ2-2; CDR3 protein: CSARGGSSTPNTGELFF; CDR3 DNA: TGCAGCGCGAGGGGGGGCAGCAGCACTCCGAACACCGGGGAGCTGTTTTTT
D gene: .; V gene: TRBV10-3; clone size: .; J gene: TRBJ2-5; CDR3 protein: CAIKGGTAGETQYF; CDR3 DNA: TGTGCCATCAAGGGTGGGACCGCGGGAGAGACCCAGTACTTC
D gene: TRBD1; V gene: TRBV4-2; clone size: .; J gene: TRBJ2-6; CDR3 protein: CVSSGGQGATSGANVLTF; CDR3 DNA: TGTGTCAGCAGCGGAGGACAGGGGGCTACCTCTGGGGCCAACGTCCTGACTTTC
D gene: TRBD2; V gene: TRBV18; clone size: .; J gene: TRBJ2-7; CDR3 protein: CASSQPGLQYF; CDR3 DNA: TGTGCCAGCTCACAACCGGGACTACAGTACTTC
D gene: TRBD2; V gene: TRBV11-2; clone size: .; J gene: TRBJ2-7; CDR3 protein: CASRPLAGGREQYF; CDR3 DNA: TGTGCCAGCAGACCTCTAGCGGGAGGGCGCGAGCAGTACTTC
D gene: TRBD2; V gene: TRBV2; clone size: .; J gene: TRBJ2-3; CDR3 protein: CARDSGNSDTQYF; CDR3 DNA: TGTGCCAGAGATAGCGGGAACTCAGATACGCAGTATTTT
D gene: .; V gene: TRBV21-1; clone size: .; J gene: TRBJ2-7; CDR3 protein: CASSNGLLGYEQYF; CDR3 DNA: TGTGCCAGCAGCAACGGGCTCCTGGGATACGAGCAGTACTTC
D gene: .; V gene: TRBV18; clone size: once; J gene: TRBJ2-2; CDR3 protein: CASSPRSGGTGELFF; CDR3 DNA: TGTGCCAGCTCACCACGGAGCGGTGGGACCGGGGAGCTGTTTTTT
D gene: .; V gene: TRBV7-9; clone size: .; J gene: TRBJ2-1; CDR3 protein: CASSPLPLDSPSSSEQFF; CDR3 DNA: TGTGCCAGCAGCCCTCTACCACTGGACAGTCCCTCCAGTAGTGAGCAGTTCTTC
D gene: TRBD2; V gene: TRBV4-2; clone size: .; J gene: TRBJ2-5; CDR3 protein: CASSQAAAGTSGQETQYF; CDR3 DNA: TGTGCCAGCAGCCAAGCCGCTGCCGGGACTAGCGGGCAAGAGACCCAGTACTTC
D gene: TRBD2; V gene: TRBV6-2/TRBV6-3; clone size: few; J gene: TRBJ2-1; CDR3 protein: CASSYSPLAGVYNEQFF; CDR3 DNA: TGTGCCAGCAGTTACTCCCCACTCGCGGGAGTCTACAATGAGCAGTTCTTC
D gene: TRBD2; V gene: TRBV7-2; clone size: few; J gene: TRBJ2-7; CDR3 protein: CASSLRPSGAGSSYEQYF; CDR3 DNA: TGTGCCAGCAGCTTACGCCCCTCTGGAGCGGGAAGCTCCTACGAGCAGTACTTC
D gene: .; V gene: TRBV20-1; clone size: .; J gene: TRBJ2-3; CDR3 protein: CSASLPRLTDTQYF; CDR3 DNA: TGCAGTGCTAGTCTCCCTAGGCTCACAGATACGCAGTATTTT
D gene: .; V gene: TRBV5-4; clone size: .; J gene: TRBJ2-7; CDR3 protein: CASSLMASAFEQYF; CDR3 DNA: TGTGCCAGCAGCTTGATGGCGAGCGCCTTCGAGCAGTACTTC
D gene: .; V gene: TRBV12-3/TRBV12-4; clone size: .; J gene: TRBJ2-2; CDR3 protein: CASNAGVGELFF; CDR3 DNA: TGTGCCAGCAACGCGGGTGTCGGGGAGCTGTTTTTT
D gene: TRBD1; V gene: TRBV20-1; clone size: .; J gene: TRBJ2-5; CDR3 protein: CSVWDPGTEETQYF; CDR3 DNA: TGCAGTGTTTGGGACCCCGGGACAGAAGAGACCCAGTACTTC
D gene: .; V gene: TRBV7-2; clone size: once; J gene: TRBJ2-2; CDR3 protein: CASSGSEGSNTGELFF; CDR3 DNA: TGTGCCAGCAGCGGGAGCGAGGGATCGAACACCGGGGAGCTGTTTTTT
D gene: .; V gene: TRBV20-1; clone size: .; J gene: TRBJ2-1; CDR3 protein: CSANIRGSGQGAYNEQFF; CDR3 DNA: TGCAGTGCTAATATAAGGGGAAGCGGCCAAGGGGCCTACAATGAGCAGTTCTTC
D gene: TRBD2; V gene: TRBV7-3; clone size: few; J gene: TRBJ2-5; CDR3 protein: CASSPAGAQETQYF; CDR3 DNA: TGTGCCAGCAGCCCGGCGGGAGCGCAAGAGACCCAGTACTTC
D gene: .; V gene: TRBV7-9; clone size: .; J gene: TRBJ2-3; CDR3 protein: CASSLGTMLTDTQYF; CDR3 DNA: TGTGCCAGCAGCTTAGGTACGATGCTCACAGATACGCAGTATTTT
D gene: .; V gene: TRBV12-3/TRBV12-4; clone size: few; J gene: TRBJ2-5; CDR3 protein: CASSPLQETQYF; CDR3 DNA: TGTGCCAGCAGCCCTCTCCAGGAGACCCAGTACTTC
D gene: TRBD1; V gene: TRBV12-3/TRBV12-4; clone size: .; J gene: TRBJ2-3; CDR3 protein: CASDSRPRQGARSTDTQYF; CDR3 DNA: TGTGCCAGCGATTCAAGACCGAGACAGGGGGCGCGGAGCACAGATACGCAGTATTTT
D gene: .; V gene: TRBV3-1; clone size: .; J gene: TRBJ1-1; CDR3 protein: CASSQMAGNTEAFF; CDR3 DNA: TGTGCCAGCAGCCAGATGGCCGGGAACACTGAAGCTTTCTTT
D gene: TRBD1; V gene: TRBV6-2/TRBV6-3; clone size: .; J gene: TRBJ2-3; CDR3 protein: CASSYGDSSTDTQYF; CDR3 DNA: TGTGCCAGCAGTTACGGGGACAGTAGCACAGATACGCAGTATTTT
D gene: .; V gene: TRBV7-8; clone size: few; J gene: TRBJ2-1; CDR3 protein: CASSQSDLSNEQFF; CDR3 DNA: TGTGCCAGCAGCCAAAGCGACCTCTCCAATGAGCAGTTCTTC
D gene: .; V gene: TRBV18; clone size: .; J gene: TRBJ2-2; CDR3 protein: CASSEQQVNTGELFF; CDR3 DNA: TGTGCCAGCTCAGAACAGCAAGTGAACACCGGGGAGCTGTTTTTT
D gene: .; V gene: TRBV5-4; clone size: .; J gene: TRBJ2-4; CDR3 protein: CASSKDRPGNIQYF; CDR3 DNA: TGTGCCAGCAGCAAGGACCGTCCGGGAAACATTCAGTACTTC
D gene: .; V gene: TRBV21-1; clone size: .; J gene: TRBJ2-7; CDR3 protein: CASSLQGEGYEQYF; CDR3 DNA: TGTGCCAGCAGCTTACAGGGAGAGGGCTACGAGCAGTACTTC
D gene: TRBD1; V gene: TRBV5-1; clone size: .; J gene: TRBJ2-7; CDR3 protein: CASSTTGQGNYEQYF; CDR3 DNA: TGCGCCAGCAGCACGACGGGACAGGGGAACTACGAGCAGTACTTC
D gene: .; V gene: TRBV18; clone size: few; J gene: TRBJ2-7; CDR3 protein: CASSGSHEQYF; CDR3 DNA: TGTGCCAGCTCAGGGTCGCACGAGCAGTACTTC
D gene: .; V gene: TRBV24-1; clone size: .; J gene: TRBJ2-1; CDR3 protein: CATSGSTGLGNEQFF; CDR3 DNA: TGTGCCACCAGTGGCTCTACGGGCTTAGGGAATGAGCAGTTCTTC
D gene: .; V gene: TRBV29-1; clone size: once; J gene: TRBJ2-2; CDR3 protein: CSVEEGGGLGGELFF; CDR3 DNA: TGCAGCGTTGAAGAAGGCGGGGGCCTGGGGGGGGAGCTGTTTTTT
D gene: .; V gene: TRBV19; clone size: .; J gene: TRBJ1-5; CDR3 protein: CASSMVGAEGAQHF; CDR3 DNA: TGTGCCAGTAGTATGGTAGGGGCCGAGGGGGCCCAGCATTTT
D gene: TRBD1; V gene: TRBV27; clone size: .; J gene: TRBJ2-1; CDR3 protein: CASNFDRARASSYNEQFF; CDR3 DNA: TGTGCCAGCAACTTCGACAGGGCCAGAGCCAGCTCCTACAATGAGCAGTTCTTC
D gene: TRBD2; V gene: TRBV11-2; clone size: .; J gene: TRBJ2-5; CDR3 protein: CASSLWASGHQETQYF; CDR3 DNA: TGTGCCAGCAGCTTATGGGCTAGCGGACACCAAGAGACCCAGTACTTC
D gene: .; V gene: TRBV27; clone size: few; J gene: TRBJ2-5; CDR3 protein: CASSFWSGAQETQYF; CDR3 DNA: TGTGCCAGCAGTTTTTGGTCAGGGGCCCAAGAGACCCAGTACTTC
D gene: .; V gene: TRBV28; clone size: .; J gene: TRBJ2-5; CDR3 protein: CASSPQGGMYF; CDR3 DNA: TGTGCCAGCAGTCCCCAGGGGGGTATGTACTTC
D gene: .; V gene: TRBV4-3; clone size: .; J gene: TRBJ2-2; CDR3 protein: CASSPTSGELFF; CDR3 DNA: TGCGCCAGCAGCCCGACGTCTGGGGAGCTGTTTTTT
D gene: .; V gene: TRBV5-1; clone size: .; J gene: TRBJ1-6; CDR3 protein: CASSLLDKNSPLHF; CDR3 DNA: TGCGCCAGCAGCTTGTTGGACAAGAATTCACCCCTCCACTTT
D gene: TRBD1; V gene: TRBV30; clone size: .; J gene: TRBJ2-3; CDR3 protein: CACLDRDGTDTQYF; CDR3 DNA: TGTGCCTGCCTTGACAGGGACGGCACAGATACGCAGTATTTT
D gene: .; V gene: TRBV2; clone size: .; J gene: TRBJ2-7; CDR3 protein: CASSDLAWVQGRNYEQYF; CDR3 DNA: TGTGCCAGCAGTGATTTGGCGTGGGTACAGGGACGTAACTACGAGCAGTACTTC
D gene: .; V gene: TRBV12-3/TRBV12-4; clone size: .; J gene: TRBJ1-1; CDR3 protein: CASSWGEGLKAFF; CDR3 DNA: TGTGCCAGCAGTTGGGGGGAGGGCTTGAAAGCTTTCTTT
D gene: .; V gene: TRBV5-1; clone size: .; J gene: TRBJ2-7; CDR3 protein: CASSLVRGGTVSYEQYF; CDR3 DNA: TGCGCCAGCAGCTTGGTGAGAGGTGGGACGGTTAGCTACGAGCAGTACTTC
D gene: .; V gene: TRBV3-1; clone size: .; J gene: TRBJ2-1; CDR3 protein: CASSPEVGTYNEQFF; CDR3 DNA: TGTGCCAGCAGCCCGGAGGTAGGGACCTACAATGAGCAGTTCTTC
D gene: .; V gene: TRBV19; clone size: .; J gene: TRBJ2-2; CDR3 protein: CATPRAPGKTGELFF; CDR3 DNA: TGTGCCACCCCACGCGCCCCGGGAAAAACCGGGGAGCTGTTTTTT
D gene: TRBD1; V gene: TRBV7-8; clone size: .; J gene: TRBJ1-1; CDR3 protein: CASSTWTGTYTEAFF; CDR3 DNA: TGTGCCAGCAGCACATGGACAGGGACGTACACTGAAGCTTTCTTT
D gene: .; V gene: TRBV6-5; clone size: few; J gene: TRBJ1-4; CDR3 protein: CASEGGKLFF; CDR3 DNA: TGTGCCAGCGAAGGGGGAAAACTGTTTTTT
D gene: .; V gene: TRBV12-3/TRBV12-4; clone size: .; J gene: TRBJ2-2; CDR3 protein: CASSPSHNTGELFF; CDR3 DNA: TGTGCCAGCAGCCCAAGCCACAACACCGGGGAGCTGTTTTTT
D gene: .; V gene: TRBV6-5; clone size: .; J gene: TRBJ1-2; CDR3 protein: CASIDRSGGYTF; CDR3 DNA: TGTGCCAGCATTGACCGGTCGGGGGGCTACACCTTC
D gene: TRBD2; V gene: TRBV30; clone size: .; J gene: TRBJ2-1; CDR3 protein: CAWSVLLAGEGFF; CDR3 DNA: TGTGCCTGGAGTGTACTTCTAGCGGGAGAAGGGTTCTTC
D gene: TRBD2; V gene: TRBV19; clone size: .; J gene: TRBJ2-3; CDR3 protein: CASSFREADTQYF; CDR3 DNA: TGTGCCAGTAGTTTCCGGGAGGCAGATACGCAGTATTTT
D gene: .; V gene: TRBV20-1; clone size: .; J gene: TRBJ2-2; CDR3 protein: CSAALDGSRRVFF; CDR3 DNA: TGCAGTGCCGCTTTAGATGGTTCGCGTCGGGTGTTTTTT
D gene: .; V gene: TRBV25-1; clone size: .; J gene: TRBJ2-2; CDR3 protein: CASSARPGQNTGELFF; CDR3 DNA: TGTGCCAGCAGTGCCCGGCCGGGACAGAACACCGGGGAGCTGTTTTTT